This T cell receptor (beta chain) is drawn from a study of T cell changes during pregnancy in multiple sclerosis. The CDR3 loop spans 15 amino acids. J gave up 6 bases and V 3 bases, and 6 bases lay outside the gene matches. Germline assignment: CDR1 SGHTA and CDR2 FQGNSA. TCRdb's table, derived via immunoSEQ multiplex PCR, lists solely in-frame clones and lacks some. The sample includes over 25,000 clones, 85% to 95% seen only once; the top ten take less than 0.55%. Sequenced here: CD4+ T cells from peripheral blood mononuclear cells, sampled in the second trimester of pregnancy. The chain joins TRBV7-2 to TRBJ2-1; TRBD2 matches 9 bases. The clonotype originates from a female donor with multiple sclerosis, enrolled in a pregnancy study. CDR3 coding DNA: TGTGCCAGCAGCTTCTTAGCGGGAGTCGGCAATGAGCAGTTCTTC. This encodes CASSFLAGVGNEQFF.